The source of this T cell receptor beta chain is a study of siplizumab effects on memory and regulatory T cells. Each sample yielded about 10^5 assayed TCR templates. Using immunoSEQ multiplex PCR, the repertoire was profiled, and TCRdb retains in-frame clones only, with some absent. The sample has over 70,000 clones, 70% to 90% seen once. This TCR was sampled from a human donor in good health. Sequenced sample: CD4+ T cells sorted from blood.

The CDR3: CASSLGQGPRYEQYF. As DNA, the CDR3 is TGTGCCAGCAGCTTAGGACAGGGCCCCCGTTACGAGCAGTACTTC. The V gene is TRBV11-2, the J gene TRBJ2-7, with 7 bases that match TRBD1. J gave up 4 bases and V 1 base, and 7 bases lay outside the gene matches. Germline V gene sequence: CDR1 SGHAT, CDR2 FQNNGV. The CDR3 runs 15 residues.